This passage covers 5 T cell receptor beta chains from one sample sequenced in a study of shared clonotypes between healthy human individuals. TCRdb's table, derived via immunoSEQ multiplex PCR, lists solely in-frame clones and lacks some. This table holds approximately 2,000,000 clones, 85% to 95% found once. What was sequenced was naive CD4+ T cells from PBMCs. As to subset: CD45RA+ positively selected. These receptors were taken from a man younger than 35 in good health. Some clones in this sample may be carry-over from other donors' samples.

Comment on this clone: Additional DNA sequences in this sample encode the identical CDR3. The chain employs TRBV9 and TRBJ2-3; D ambiguous. The CDR3 has 12 residues. Germline assignment: CDR1 SGDLS and CDR2 YYNGEE. Trimming cost V 4 bases and J 5 bases, with 8 bases left between them. The CDR3 sequence is CASSPNRDTQYF. The CDR3 DNA reads TGTGCCAGCAGCCCAAATAGAGATACGCAGTATTTT.

In nucleotides, the CDR3 is TGTGCCAGCAGTTTATCCCAGGCCTTCAAAGTGAACACTGAAGCTTTCTTT. It codes for CASSLSQAFKVNTEAFF. This chain connects TRBV28 to TRBJ1-1, with D uncertain. The CDR3 contains 17 residues. Germline CDR1 is MDHEN and CDR2 is SYDVKM. V was trimmed by 1 base and J by 0 bases, leaving 15 bases between them.

This rearrangement joins TRBV18 to TRBJ2-7, with 8 bases lining up with TRBD2. This CDR3 region has 16 residues. CDR1 is KGHSH and CDR2 is LQKENI in the germline V gene. The ends lost 3 bases at V and 2 bases at J; junction bases unmatched: 9. The CDR3 sequence: CASSPGTGGRTYEQYF. Written as DNA, the CDR3 is TGTGCCAGCTCACCCGGAACCGGCGGGAGGACCTACGAGCAGTACTTC.

The chain links TRBV4-2 to TRBJ1-5, with 10 positions matching TRBD1. V gave up 3 bases and J gave up 9 bases; unmatched junction bases: 11. CDR3 length equals 16 residues. The germline CDR1 and CDR2 sequences are LGHNA and YNFKEQ. The CDR3, as DNA: TGTGCCAGCAGCCAGTCGGCGGGACAGGGGAAGGGGCCCCAGCATTTT. Protein: CASSQSAGQGKGPQHF.

The rearrangement joins TRBV5-1 to TRBJ2-3; tentative D call: TRBD2 (5 bases). The length of the CDR3 is 16 residues. V shed 1 base and J shed 2 bases, with 14 bases lying between them. The germline CDR1 and CDR2 sequences are SGHRS and YFSETQ. In DNA, the CDR3 is TGCGCCAGCAGCTTGTCCCCAGCGGAGACCACAGATACGCAGTATTTT. It encodes CASSLSPAETTDTQYF. Based on the CDR3 plus reference TRBV5-1 and TRBJ2-3, the full variable domain is KAGVTQTPRYLIKTRGQQVTLSCSPISGHRSVSWYQQTPGQGLQFLFEYFSETQRNKGNFPGRFSGRQFSNSRSEMNVSTLELGDSALYLCASSLSPAETTDTQYFGPGTRLTVL.